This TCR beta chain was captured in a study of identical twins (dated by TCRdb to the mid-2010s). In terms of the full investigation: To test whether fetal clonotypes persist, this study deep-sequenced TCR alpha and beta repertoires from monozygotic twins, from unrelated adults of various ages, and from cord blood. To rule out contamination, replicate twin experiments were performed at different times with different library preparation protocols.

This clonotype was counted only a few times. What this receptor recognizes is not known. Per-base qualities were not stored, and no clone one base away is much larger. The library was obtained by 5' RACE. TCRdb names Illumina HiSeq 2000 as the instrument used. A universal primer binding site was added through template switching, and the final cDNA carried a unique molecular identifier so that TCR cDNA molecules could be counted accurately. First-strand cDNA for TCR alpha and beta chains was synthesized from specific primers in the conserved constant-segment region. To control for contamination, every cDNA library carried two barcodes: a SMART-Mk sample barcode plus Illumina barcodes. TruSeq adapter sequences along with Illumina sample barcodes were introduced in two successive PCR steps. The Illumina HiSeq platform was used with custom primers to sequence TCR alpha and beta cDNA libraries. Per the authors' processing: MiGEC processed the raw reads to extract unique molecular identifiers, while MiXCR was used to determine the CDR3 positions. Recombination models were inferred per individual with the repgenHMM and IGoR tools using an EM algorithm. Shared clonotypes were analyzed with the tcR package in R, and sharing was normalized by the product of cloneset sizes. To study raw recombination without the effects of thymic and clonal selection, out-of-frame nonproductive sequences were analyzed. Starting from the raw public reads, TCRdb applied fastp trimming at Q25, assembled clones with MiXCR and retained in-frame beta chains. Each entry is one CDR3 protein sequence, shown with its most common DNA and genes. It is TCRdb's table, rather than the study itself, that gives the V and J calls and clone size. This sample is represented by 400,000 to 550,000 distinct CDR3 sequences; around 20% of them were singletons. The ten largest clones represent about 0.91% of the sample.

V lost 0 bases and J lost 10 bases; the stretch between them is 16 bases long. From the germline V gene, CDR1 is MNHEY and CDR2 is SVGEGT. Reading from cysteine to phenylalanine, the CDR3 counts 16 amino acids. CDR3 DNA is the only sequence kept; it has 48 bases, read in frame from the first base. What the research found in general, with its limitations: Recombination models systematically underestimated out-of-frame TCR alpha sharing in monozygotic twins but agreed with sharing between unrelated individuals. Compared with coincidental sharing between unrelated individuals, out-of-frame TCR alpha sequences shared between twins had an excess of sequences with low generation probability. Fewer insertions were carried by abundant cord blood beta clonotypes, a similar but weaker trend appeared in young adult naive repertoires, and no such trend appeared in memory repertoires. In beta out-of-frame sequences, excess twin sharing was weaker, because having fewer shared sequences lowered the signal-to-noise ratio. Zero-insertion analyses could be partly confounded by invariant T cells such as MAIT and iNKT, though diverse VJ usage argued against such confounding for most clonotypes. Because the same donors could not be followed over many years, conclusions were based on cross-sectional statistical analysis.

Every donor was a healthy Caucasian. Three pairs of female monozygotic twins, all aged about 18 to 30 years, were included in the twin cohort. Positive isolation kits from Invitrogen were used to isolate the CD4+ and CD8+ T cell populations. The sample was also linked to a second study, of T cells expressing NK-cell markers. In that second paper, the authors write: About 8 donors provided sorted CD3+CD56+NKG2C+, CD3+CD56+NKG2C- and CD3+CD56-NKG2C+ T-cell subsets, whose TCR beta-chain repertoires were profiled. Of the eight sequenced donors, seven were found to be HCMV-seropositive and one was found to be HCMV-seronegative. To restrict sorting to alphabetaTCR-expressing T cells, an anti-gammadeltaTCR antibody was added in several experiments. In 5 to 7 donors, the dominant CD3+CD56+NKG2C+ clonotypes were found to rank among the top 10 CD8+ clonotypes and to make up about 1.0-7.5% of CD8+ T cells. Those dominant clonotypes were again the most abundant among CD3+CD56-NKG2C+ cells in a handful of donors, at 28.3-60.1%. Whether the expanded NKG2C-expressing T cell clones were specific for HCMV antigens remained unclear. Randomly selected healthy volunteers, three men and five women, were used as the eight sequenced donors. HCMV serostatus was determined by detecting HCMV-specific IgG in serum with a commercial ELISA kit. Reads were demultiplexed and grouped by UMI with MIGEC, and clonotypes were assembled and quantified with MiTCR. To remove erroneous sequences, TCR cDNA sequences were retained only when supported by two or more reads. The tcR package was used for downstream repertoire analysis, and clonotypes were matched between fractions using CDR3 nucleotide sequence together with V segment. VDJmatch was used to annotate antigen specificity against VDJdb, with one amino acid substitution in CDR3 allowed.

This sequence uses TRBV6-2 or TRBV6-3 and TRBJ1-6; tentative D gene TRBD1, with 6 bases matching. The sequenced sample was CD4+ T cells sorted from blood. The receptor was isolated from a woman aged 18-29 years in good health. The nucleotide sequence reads TGTGCCAGCAGTTACTCGTCTTTCAGGGGAAGCTCACCCCTCCACTTT. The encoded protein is CASSYSSFRGSSPLHF.